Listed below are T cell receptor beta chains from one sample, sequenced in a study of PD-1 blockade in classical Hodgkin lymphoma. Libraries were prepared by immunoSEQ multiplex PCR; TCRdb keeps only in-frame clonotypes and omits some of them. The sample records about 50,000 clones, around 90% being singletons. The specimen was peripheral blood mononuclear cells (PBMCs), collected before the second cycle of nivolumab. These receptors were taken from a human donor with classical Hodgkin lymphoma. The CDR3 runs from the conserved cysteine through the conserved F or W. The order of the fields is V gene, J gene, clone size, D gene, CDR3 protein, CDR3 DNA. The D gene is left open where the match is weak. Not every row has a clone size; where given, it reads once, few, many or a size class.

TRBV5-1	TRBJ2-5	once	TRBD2	CASSLLLAGGEETQYF	TGCGCCAGCAGCTTGCTACTAGCGGGGGGTGAAGAGACCCAGTACTTC
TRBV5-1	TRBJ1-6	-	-	CASSLVSENSPLHF	TGCGCCAGCAGCTTGGTTTCCGAGAATTCACCCCTCCACTTT
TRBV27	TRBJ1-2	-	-	CASKQKGTRGIPGQDYGYTF	TGTGCCAGCAAGCAAAAGGGTACAAGGGGGATCCCGGGACAAGACTATGGCTACACCTTC
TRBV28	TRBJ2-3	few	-	CASRDPGSTDTQYF	TGTGCCAGCAGAGACCCCGGCAGCACAGATACGCAGTATTTT
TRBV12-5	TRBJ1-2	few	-	CASGLVLGRLLYGYTF	TGTGCTAGTGGTTTGGTTCTCGGCAGACTTCTCTATGGCTACACCTTC
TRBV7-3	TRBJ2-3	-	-	CASSFDGLTDTQYF	TGTGCCAGCAGCTTCGACGGTCTGACAGATACGCAGTATTTT
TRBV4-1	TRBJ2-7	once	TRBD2	CASSHPGLAVYEQYF	TGCGCCAGCAGCCATCCGGGACTAGCGGTTTACGAGCAGTACTTC
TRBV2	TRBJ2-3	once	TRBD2	CASSEGGYSTDTQYF	TGTGCCAGCAGTGAGGGGGGGTATAGCACAGATACGCAGTATTTT
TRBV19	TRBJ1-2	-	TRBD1	CASSSSVSASERQGSGYTF	TGTGCCAGTAGTAGCAGTGTCTCCGCATCGGAGAGACAGGGGAGCGGCTACACCTTC
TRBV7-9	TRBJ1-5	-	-	CASSYDSNQPQHF	TGTGCCAGCAGCTACGATAGCAATCAGCCCCAGCATTTT
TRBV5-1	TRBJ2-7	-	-	CASSFGGGTYEQYF	TGCGCCAGCAGCTTTGGAGGAGGCACCTACGAGCAGTACTTC
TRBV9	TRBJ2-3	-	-	CASSVEGGAGTDTQYF	TGTGCCAGCAGCGTAGAAGGTGGTGCGGGCACAGATACGCAGTATTTT
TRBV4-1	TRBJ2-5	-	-	CASSQEHAQGWETQYF	TGCGCCAGCAGCCAAGAACACGCACAGGGCTGGGAGACCCAGTACTTC
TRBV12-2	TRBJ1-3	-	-	CASRLADGGPGNTIYF	TGTGCAAGTCGCTTAGCGGACGGCGGTCCTGGAAACACCATATATTTT
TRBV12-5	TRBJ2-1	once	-	CASGFEVGYEQFF	TGTGCTAGTGGATTTGAAGTGGGGTATGAGCAGTTCTTC
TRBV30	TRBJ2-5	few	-	CAWRWAEQETQYF	TGTGCCTGGAGATGGGCAGAACAAGAGACCCAGTACTTC
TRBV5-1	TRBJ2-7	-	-	CASSSTGFGEQYF	TGCGCCAGCAGCTCGACAGGTTTCGGGGAGCAGTACTTC
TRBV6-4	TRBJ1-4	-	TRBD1	CASSRQGNVGEKLFF	TGTGCCAGCAGTCGACAGGGCAATGTGGGTGAAAAACTGTTTTTT
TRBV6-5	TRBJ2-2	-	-	CASSTLMDTGELFF	TGTGCCAGCAGTACGCTCATGGACACCGGGGAGCTGTTTTTT
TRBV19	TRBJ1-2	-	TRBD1	CASRRQGDGYTF	TGTGCCAGTCGGAGACAGGGTGACGGCTACACCTTC
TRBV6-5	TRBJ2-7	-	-	CASSYSSLGEQYF	TGTGCCAGCAGTTACTCTTCGCTCGGGGAGCAGTACTTC
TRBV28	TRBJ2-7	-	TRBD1	CASWDRGYEQYF	TGTGCCAGTTGGGACAGGGGTTACGAGCAGTACTTC
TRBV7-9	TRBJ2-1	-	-	CASSLVLALYNEQFF	TGTGCCAGCAGCTTAGTACTAGCCCTCTACAATGAGCAGTTCTTC
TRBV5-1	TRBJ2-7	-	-	CASSTDLVPYEQYF	TGCGCCAGCAGCACCGACTTGGTTCCCTACGAGCAGTACTTC
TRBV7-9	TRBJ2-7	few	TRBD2	CASSLYSGDEQYF	TGTGCCAGCAGCCTCTATAGCGGGGATGAGCAGTACTTC
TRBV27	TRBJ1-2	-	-	CASRNAKGEVYGYTF	TGTGCCAGCAGAAACGCCAAGGGCGAAGTCTATGGCTACACCTTC
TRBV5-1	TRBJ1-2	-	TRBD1	CASSHRTGPTNYGYTF	TGCGCCAGCAGCCACAGGACAGGACCTACTAACTATGGCTACACCTTC
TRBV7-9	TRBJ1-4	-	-	CASSLDSGSKLFF	TGTGCCAGCAGCTTAGACTCAGGGAGCAAACTGTTTTTT
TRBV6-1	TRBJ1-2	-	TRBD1	CASREGQTIHSRYTF	TGTGCCAGCAGGGAGGGACAGACCATACACAGCCGCTACACCTTC
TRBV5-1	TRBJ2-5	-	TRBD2	CASSLTTSGGGETQYF	TGCGCCAGCAGCTTAACGACTAGCGGGGGCGGGGAGACCCAGTACTTC
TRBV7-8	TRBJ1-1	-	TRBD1	CASSGYRGTEAFF	TGTGCCAGCAGTGGCTACAGGGGGACTGAAGCTTTCTTT
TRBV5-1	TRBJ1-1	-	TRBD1	CASSLGTGPQFSTEAFF	TGCGCCAGCAGCTTAGGGACAGGCCCTCAATTTTCTACTGAAGCTTTCTTT
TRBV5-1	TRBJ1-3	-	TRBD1	CASSRDSQTSGNTIYF	TGCGCCAGCAGCAGGGACAGCCAGACCTCTGGAAACACCATATATTTT
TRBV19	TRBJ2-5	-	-	CASSFSDIQETQYF	TGTGCCAGTAGTTTCTCGGACATCCAAGAGACCCAGTACTTC
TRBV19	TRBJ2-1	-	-	CASSVPSSYNEQFF	TGTGCCAGTAGTGTTCCTAGCTCCTACAATGAGCAGTTCTTC
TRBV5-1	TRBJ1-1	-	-	CASSLGSGNTEAFF	TGCGCCAGCAGCTTGGGGTCAGGGAACACTGAAGCTTTCTTT
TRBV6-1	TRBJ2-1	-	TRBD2	CASSPSAGGENEQFF	TGTGCCAGCAGCCCCTCTGCGGGGGGGGAAAATGAGCAGTTCTTC
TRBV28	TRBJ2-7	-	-	CASRTGTEIRKQYF	TGTGCCAGCAGAACCGGGACGGAGATACGGAAGCAGTACTTC
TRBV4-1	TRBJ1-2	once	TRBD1	CASSQEGQGAGGYTF	TGCGCCAGCAGCCAAGAAGGACAGGGGGCCGGTGGCTACACCTTC
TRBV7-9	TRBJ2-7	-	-	CASSSLYEQYF	TGTGCCAGCAGCTCCCTGTACGAGCAGTACTTC
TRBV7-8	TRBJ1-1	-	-	CASSLSGANTEAFF	TGTGCCAGCAGCTTATCGGGGGCTAACACTGAAGCTTTCTTT
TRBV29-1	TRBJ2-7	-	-	CSVVYDNSYEQYF	TGCAGCGTTGTGTACGACAACTCCTACGAGCAGTACTTC
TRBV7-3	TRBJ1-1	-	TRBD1	CASSPGTAIWNTEAFF	TGTGCCAGCAGCCCTGGGACAGCAATATGGAACACTGAAGCTTTCTTT
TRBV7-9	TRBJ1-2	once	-	CASSSGQVDGGGYTF	TGTGCCAGCAGCTCGGGCCAGGTCGATGGTGGAGGCTACACCTTC
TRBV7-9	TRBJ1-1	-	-	CASSFTGNTEAFF	TGTGCCAGCAGCTTTACGGGGAACACTGAAGCTTTCTTT